This T cell receptor beta chain was observed in a study of early T cells in non-severe SARS-CoV-2 infection. On the study more broadly: The study sequenced bulk RNA from unsorted whole blood, with chains unpaired.

At least ten counts were recorded for this clonotype. Its antigen is not identified. Individual cDNA molecules received unique molecular identifiers during library preparation. TCRdb independently ran MiXCR on the 5' RACE reads; one entry per CDR3 protein. The sample lists more than 65,000 distinct CDR3 sequences, 12% occurring once. Whole-study results and caveats: VDJdb matching favored anti-spike CD8 responses, missing private and CD4 specificities.

This CDR3 has 14 amino acids. Trimming removed 3 bases from V and 4 bases from J, with 10 bases in between. The chain employs TRBV12-3 or TRBV12-4 and TRBJ1-3, with D possibly being TRBD1 (5 bases). Sequencing used whole blood. This receptor was taken from an adult who was a healthcare worker with PCR-confirmed SARS-CoV-2 infection or an uninfected control (not recorded which). The DNA for the CDR3 is TGTGCCAGCAGTTTCGAGGGGCTAGGAAACACCATATATTTT. It encodes CASSFEGLGNTIYF.